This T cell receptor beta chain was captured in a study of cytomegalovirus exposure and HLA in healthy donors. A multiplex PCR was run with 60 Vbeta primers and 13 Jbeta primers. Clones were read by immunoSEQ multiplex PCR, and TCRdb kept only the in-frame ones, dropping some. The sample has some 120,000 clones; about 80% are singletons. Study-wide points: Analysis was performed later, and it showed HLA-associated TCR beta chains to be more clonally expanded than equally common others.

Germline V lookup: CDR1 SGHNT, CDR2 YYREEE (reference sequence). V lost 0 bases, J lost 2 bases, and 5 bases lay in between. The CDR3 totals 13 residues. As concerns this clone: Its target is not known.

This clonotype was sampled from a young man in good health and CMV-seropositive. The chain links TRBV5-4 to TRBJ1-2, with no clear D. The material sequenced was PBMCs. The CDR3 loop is CASSLDANYGYTF. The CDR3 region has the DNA TGTGCCAGCAGCTTGGACGCGAACTATGGCTACACCTTC.